This T cell receptor (beta chain) was captured by sequencing in a study of prognosis after radiotherapy for stage I lung cancer. Study as a whole: About five patients had oligometastatic NSCLC after their primary tumor was surgically resected, and fourteen patients had newly diagnosed primary stage I lung tumors. At a biologically effective dose of at least 100 Gy and in 3 to 5 fractions, SBRT was the radiotherapy delivered.

TCR beta CDR3 amplification from genomic DNA was performed by two-round multiplex PCR. Gene-specific TRBV and TRBJ primers were used in PCR round one. TCRdb reanalysed the multiplex PCR reads using MiXCR and keeps one entry per CDR3 protein. The table includes 20,000 to 30,000 distinct CDR3 sequences, 40% detected once. Approximately 6 milliliters of peripheral blood were drawn at each of two time points. Study-wide points: The authors reported that TRBV and TRBJ gene usage differed between patients with and without metastases.

This clonotype was seen at least ten times. Antigen: not known. Germline V CDR1 and CDR2: MDHEN, SYDVKM. The CDR3 contains 17 residues. V shed 4 bases, J shed 0 bases, and the junction held 9 bases outside the gene matches. The clonotype comes from a donor at least 50 years old with non-small cell lung cancer. The chain joins TRBV28 to TRBJ2-1, with 7 bases aligning to TRBD2. Sequenced material: PBMCs, taken before or after stereotactic body radiation therapy (not recorded which). The CDR3 DNA sequence: TGTGCCAGCAGTTCGTCTAGCGGCCGAAGCTCCTACAATGAGCAGTTCTTC. It codes for CASSSSSGRSSYNEQFF.